This section outlines one T cell receptor beta chain sequence together with its context. Its specificity is unknown. One end of the junction is discordant with germline, which a read error may explain. These data are taken from a study of blood T cells in healthy people across ages. Study-level findings and limits: Comparison with aged donors showed that long-lived donors had more naive CD4+ cells and higher diversity.

With a J-beta primer mix and a sample-barcoded 5' primer, a second PCR ran 7 to 11 cycles. Each cDNA molecule was tagged by a template-switch adaptor with 12 random nucleotides. TCRdb analysed the 5' RACE reads with MiXCR anew, one entry per CDR3 protein. The top ten hold roughly 26% of the sample, which has roughly 730,000 distinct CDR3 sequences, 56% seen once. The sequenced material came from blood. The clonotype was recovered from a man aged 40-55 years in good health.

The CDR3 nucleotides are TGTGCCGGCAGCCCAGCGAGGGTGGGCGGCGAGCAGTACTTC. The encoded protein is CAGSPARVGGEQYF. The rearrangement uses TRBV7-9 and TRBJ2-7, with D possibly matching TRBD2 (5 bases). In germline, CDR1 is SEHNR, CDR2 FQNEAQ (reference sequence). The CDR3 extends over 14 amino acids.